The 23 T cell receptor beta chains below come from one sample, sequenced in a study of identical twins (TCRdb year 2016). Library creation used 5' RACE. The sequencer listed for this sample is Illumina HiSeq 2000. In-frame beta chains were kept once TCRdb had trimmed the public reads at Q25 with fastp and called clones with MiXCR. When rows share a CDR3 protein, they turn into one entry using the most common DNA and genes. Across this sample there are 350,000 to 500,000 distinct CDR3 sequences, with about 18% seen only once. The top ten hold less than 15% of the sample. Sequencing was done on a sample of naive T cells sorted from blood. This specimen's cell subset or site label, per the study, means: cells isolated with a human naive T-cell isolation kit. The receptors originated from a man aged 50 or older in good health.

This clonotype was observed a handful of times. V usage is TRBV20-1 and J usage is TRBJ2-5, with 7 bases lining up with TRBD1. With 0 bases clipped from V and 1 base from J, the junction kept 2 bases outside the gene matches. Looked up from germline, CDR1 is DFQATT and CDR2 is SNEGSKA (reference sequence). The CDR3 is made up of 14 amino acids. For the CDR3, the DNA is TGCAGTGCTAGAGATGGGACAGTCCAAGAGACCCAGTACTTC. It specifies CSARDGTVQETQYF.

There are many counts of this clonotype. J is TRBJ2-2 and V is TRBV5-1; D is uncertain. The CDR3 length is 14 residues. Germline CDR1 SGHRS, CDR2 YFSETQ. V shed 0 bases and J shed 4 bases, with 7 bases lying between them. The CDR3 bases are TGCGCCAGCAGCTTGGCCGAGTCCACCGGGGAGCTGTTTTTT. It specifies CASSLAESTGELFF.

Ten or more counts support this clonotype. The rearrangement links TRBV7-9 to TRBJ2-5; maybe TRBD2 (5 bases). V lost 5 bases to trimming and J lost 5 bases, with 15 bases between them. This CDR3 comprises 14 residues. The germline V gene has CDR1 SEHNR and CDR2 FQNEAQ (reference sequence). CDR3 DNA: TGTGCCAGCAGCATGCCGGACTTGGGGGAGACCCAGTACTTC. Its protein product is CASSMPDLGETQYF.

This clonotype was seen more than once but under ten times. The V and J genes are TRBV12-3 or TRBV12-4 and TRBJ2-5; 9 bases map to TRBD1. Trimming at V came to 6 bases and at J to 2 bases, leaving 7 bases not matched to a gene. CDR3 length: 15 amino acids. The CDR3 coding sequence is TGTGCCAGCAGACACAGGGGGCGCAAGCAAGAGACCCAGTACTTC. Translating gives CASRHRGRKQETQYF.

This clonotype was recorded a few times. The chain is built from TRBV3-1 and TRBJ2-1; 10 nucleotides align to TRBD2. CDR3 length: 18 residues. With V trimmed by 0 bases and J by 4 bases, 9 bases remained unmatched. CDR1 and CDR2 (germline): LGHDT, YNNKEL (reference sequence). The CDR3 region has the DNA TGTGCCAGCAGCCAAGAGGGAAAGCGGGAGGGCCTGTACAATGAGCAGTTCTTC. Translation gives CASSQEGKREGLYNEQFF.

DNA of the CDR3: TGTGCCAGCAGTGAGACGACAGGGGCCGCTGAAGCTTTCTTT. It encodes CASSETTGAAEAFF. V and J are TRBV27 and TRBJ1-1, with 8 bases identical to TRBD1. CDR1 and CDR2 from the germline V gene are MNHEY and SMNVEV (reference sequence). CDR3 length equals 14 residues. The V gene end was trimmed by 5 bases and the J gene end by 6 bases; junction bases not matched to a gene: 8.

V is TRBV7-2 and J is TRBJ2-7; D call uncertain. The CDR3 is 14 residues long. V shed 6 bases and J shed 1 base, with 13 bases lying between them. Germline CDR1 SGHTA, CDR2 FQGNSA. The DNA of the CDR3 is TGTGCCAGCAGTCGTACTTTCCGATCCTACGAGCAGTACTTC. Its translation: CASSRTFRSYEQYF. Together with reference TRBV7-2 and TRBJ2-7, the CDR3 gives the full variable domain: GAGVSQSPSNKVTEKGKDVELRCDPISGHTALYWYRQSLGQGLEFLIYFQGNSAPDKSGLPSDRFSAERTGGSVSTLTIQRTQQEDSAVYLCASSRTFRSYEQYFGPGTRLTVT.

V and J are TRBV29-1 and TRBJ2-2; maybe TRBD2 (5 bases). The CDR3 runs to 14 residues. V gave up 6 bases and J gave up 6 bases, with 17 bases separating them. Germline-derived CDR1 and CDR2 are SQVTM and ANQGSEA. This CDR3 is CSVKTRVPAGELFF. In nucleotides, the CDR3 is TGCAGCGTAAAGACGAGGGTTCCAGCCGGGGAGCTGTTTTTT.

V and J are TRBV6-5 and TRBJ2-7; D assignment may be TRBD1 or TRBD2 (6 bases each). The CDR3 loop spans 14 amino acids. Trimming stripped 0 bases from V and 4 bases from J, with 10 bases between. The germline V gene encodes CDR1 MNHEY and CDR2 SVGAGI. The CDR3 here is CASSYSGGVYEQYF. DNA for the CDR3: TGTGCCAGCAGTTACTCGGGGGGCGTATACGAGCAGTACTTC.

The chain carries TRBV7-9 and TRBJ2-3, with 8 bases that match TRBD1. There are 16 residues in the CDR3. V gave up 5 bases and J gave up 0 bases; unmatched junction bases: 7. Per the germline V gene, CDR1 is SEHNR and CDR2 is FQNEAQ (reference sequence). The CDR3 DNA is TGTGCCAGCAGCCATCAGACAGGGGCTAGCACAGATACGCAGTATTTT. Its translation: CASSHQTGASTDTQYF.

This clonotype has at least ten counts. The CDR3 reads CSARPYPDRGTYEQYF. In DNA, the CDR3 is TGCAGTGCTCGCCCTTACCCTGACAGGGGGACCTACGAGCAGTACTTC. The chain employs TRBV20-1 and TRBJ2-7; 9 positions agree with TRBD1. V shed 5 bases, J shed 2 bases, and the junction held 13 bases outside the gene matches. The germline V gene has CDR1 DFQATT and CDR2 SNEGSKA (reference sequence). The length of the CDR3 is 16 residues.

This chain links TRBV5-5 with TRBJ2-3; TRBD2 agrees at 10 bases. The V segment lost 4 bases and the J segment 6 bases; nucleotides outside the gene matches: 11. The CDR3 loop spans 16 amino acids. Germline V lookup: CDR1 SGHKS, CDR2 YYEKEE (reference sequence). The DNA for the CDR3 is TGTGCCAGCAGCCAAGTCAGCGGGGGGGCCCTGGATACGCAGTATTTT. It yields the protein CASSQVSGGALDTQYF.

This clonotype was recorded a few times. The chain joins TRBV20-1 to TRBJ2-7; TRBD2 agrees at 14 bases. The length of the CDR3 is 15 residues. CDR1 is DFQATT, CDR2 SNEGSKA, per germline (reference sequence). V gave up 6 bases and J gave up 7 bases; unmatched junction bases: 11. The CDR3 sequence: CSADPRLAGGLEQYF. Here the CDR3 DNA reads TGCAGTGCGGATCCGAGACTAGCGGGAGGGCTTGAGCAGTACTTC.

This clonotype was counted at least ten times. This chain uses TRBV5-1 with TRBJ1-1; D perhaps matches TRBD1 (6 bases). The ends were cut back, 7 bases at V and 2 bases at J, with 21 bases in the middle. The germline V gene has CDR1 SGHRS and CDR2 YFSETQ. The CDR3 contains 16 residues. For the CDR3, the DNA is TGCGCCAGCTCCCGAGATGGGACACTATTTAACACTGAAGCTTTCTTT. Protein: CASSRDGTLFNTEAFF.

V is TRBV4-2 and J is TRBJ1-2; D might be TRBD1 (6 bases). The CDR3 covers 16 residues. The germline gives CDR1 LGHNA, CDR2 YNFKEQ. V was shortened by 2 bases and J by 3 bases, with 16 bases between the two germline ends. The CDR3 coding sequence is TGTGCCAGCAGCCAAAATCCAGTTGGGGGCGACTATGGCTACACCTTC. Protein: CASSQNPVGGDYGYTF.

This clonotype was picked up a small number of times. The rearrangement links TRBV5-1 to TRBJ1-1; tentatively, D is TRBD1 (6 bases). The CDR3 extends over 14 amino acids. CDR1 is SGHRS and CDR2 is YFSETQ in the germline V gene. The V end lost 4 bases, the J end lost 8 bases, and 18 bases lay between the germline ends. The CDR3 coding sequence is TGCGCCAGCAGCCCCCAGCTTTTGGGGGCCGAAGCTTTCTTT. Protein: CASSPQLLGAEAFF.

With regard to this clonotype: This clone may be a read error of a much larger clone one base away. CDR3 protein: CSAPRVEVSYNEQFF. CDR3 DNA sequence: TGCAGTGCCCCGAGGGTTGAAGTCTCTTACAATGAGCAGTTCTTC. The gene calls are TRBV20-1 and TRBJ2-1, with D possibly matching TRBD2 (5 bases). Trimming removed 6 bases from V and 4 bases from J, with 19 bases in between. This CDR3 has 15 amino acids. CDR1 and CDR2 (germline): DFQATT, SNEGSKA (reference sequence).

In this sample, this clonotype turned up a few times. This chain links TRBV7-9 with TRBJ2-7, with D perhaps TRBD1 (6 bases). The length of the CDR3 is 15 residues. The V and J ends lost 4 bases and 2 bases respectively, with 15 bases between them. CDR1 is SEHNR and CDR2 is FQNEAQ in the germline V gene (reference sequence). CDR3 in amino acids: CASSSQLGDTYEQYF. CDR3 sequence (DNA): TGTGCCAGCAGCTCCCAGCTTGGGGACACCTACGAGCAGTACTTC.

This clonotype came up many times. This chain joins TRBV10-3 and TRBJ2-7; TRBD1 matches 9 bases. V shed 4 bases, J shed 6 bases, and the junction held 13 bases outside the gene matches. Germline CDR1 ENHRY, CDR2 SYGVKD. The CDR3 has 16 amino acids. Here the CDR3 DNA reads TGTGCCATCAGTGGGTCTCTCTTGGACAGGGGTTCCGAGCAGTACTTC. Its translation: CAISGSLLDRGSEQYF.

V is TRBV12-3 or TRBV12-4 and J is TRBJ1-3; D possibly corresponds to TRBD1 (5 bases). This CDR3 has 16 residues. The V gene lost 3 bases and the J gene lost 1 base, with 13 bases spanning the gap. The CDR3 loop is CASSFGQGMSGNTIYF. As DNA, the CDR3 is TGTGCCAGCAGTTTTGGGCAGGGAATGTCTGGAAACACCATATATTTT.

In this sample, this clonotype turned up many times. The genes are TRBV5-1 and TRBJ2-7, with no clear D. Germline CDR1 SGHRS, CDR2 YFSETQ. The ends were cut back, 2 bases at V and 0 bases at J, with 12 bases in the middle. The CDR3 runs 15 residues. As DNA, the CDR3 is TGCGCCAGCAGCTTCAGCGACGGCGTCTCCTACGAGCAGTACTTC. This translates into CASSFSDGVSYEQYF.

In its sample, this clonotype was seen a few times. J is TRBJ1-5 and V is TRBV6-2 or TRBV6-3, with a possible D match to TRBD1 (6 bases). The CDR3 consists of 15 residues. Trimming removed 6 bases from V and 0 bases from J, with 12 bases in between. Germline CDR1 is MNHEY and CDR2 is SVGEGT. CDR3 amino acids: CASSSDRTSNQPQHF. In DNA form, the CDR3 reads TGTGCCAGCAGCTCCGACAGGACTAGCAATCAGCCCCAGCATTTT.

This chain connects TRBV10-3 to TRBJ2-1; no reliable D call. Deletions cut 0 bases from V and 12 bases from J, with 6 bases between. CDR1 is ENHRY and CDR2 is SYGVKD in the germline V gene. The CDR3 runs to 11 residues. CDR3: CAISESIRQFF. DNA of the CDR3: TGTGCCATCAGTGAGTCGATTAGGCAGTTCTTC.